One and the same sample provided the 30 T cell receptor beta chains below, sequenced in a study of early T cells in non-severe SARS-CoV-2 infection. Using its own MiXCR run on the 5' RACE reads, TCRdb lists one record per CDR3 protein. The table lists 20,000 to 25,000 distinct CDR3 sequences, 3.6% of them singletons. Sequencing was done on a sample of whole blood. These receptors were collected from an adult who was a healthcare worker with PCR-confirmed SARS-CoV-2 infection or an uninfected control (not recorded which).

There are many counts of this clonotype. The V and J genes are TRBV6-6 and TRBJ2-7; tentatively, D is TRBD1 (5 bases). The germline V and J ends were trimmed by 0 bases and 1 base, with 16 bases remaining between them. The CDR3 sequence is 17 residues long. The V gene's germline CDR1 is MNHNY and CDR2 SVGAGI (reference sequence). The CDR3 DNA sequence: TGTGCCAGCAGTTACTCCTCTTGGCAGGGTCGGTCCTACGAGCAGTACTTC. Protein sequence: CASSYSSWQGRSYEQYF.

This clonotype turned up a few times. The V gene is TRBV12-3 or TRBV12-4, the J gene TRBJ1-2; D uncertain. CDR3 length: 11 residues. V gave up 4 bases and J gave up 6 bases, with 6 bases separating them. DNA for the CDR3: TGTGCCAGCAGTTCTGAAAATGGCTACACCTTC. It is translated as CASSSENGYTF.

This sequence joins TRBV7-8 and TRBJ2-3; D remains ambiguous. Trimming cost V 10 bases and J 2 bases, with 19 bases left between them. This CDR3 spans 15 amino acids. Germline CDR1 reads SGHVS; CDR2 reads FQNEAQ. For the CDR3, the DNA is TGTGCCACCAAGGGTACGGCGAATCCCACAGATACGCAGTATTTT. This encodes CATKGTANPTDTQYF.

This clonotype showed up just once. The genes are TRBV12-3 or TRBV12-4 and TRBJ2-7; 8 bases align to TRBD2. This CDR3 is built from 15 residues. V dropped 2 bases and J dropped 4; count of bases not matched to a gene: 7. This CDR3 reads CASSLRGGGGYEQYF. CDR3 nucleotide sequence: TGTGCCAGCAGTTTACGGGGGGGCGGAGGGTACGAGCAGTACTTC.

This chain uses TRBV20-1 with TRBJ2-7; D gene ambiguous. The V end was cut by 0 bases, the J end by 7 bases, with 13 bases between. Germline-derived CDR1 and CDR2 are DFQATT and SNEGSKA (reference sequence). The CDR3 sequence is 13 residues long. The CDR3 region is CSARDRVDLEQYF. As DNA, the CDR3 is TGCAGTGCTAGAGATCGGGTAGACCTTGAGCAGTACTTC.

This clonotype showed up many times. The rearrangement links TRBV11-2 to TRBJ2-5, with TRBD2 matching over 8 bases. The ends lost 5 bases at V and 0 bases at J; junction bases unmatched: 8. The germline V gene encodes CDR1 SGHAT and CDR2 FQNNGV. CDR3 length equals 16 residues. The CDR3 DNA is TGTGCCAGCAGCCTGACGACTAGCGCCTACCAAGAGACCCAGTACTTC. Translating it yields CASSLTTSAYQETQYF.

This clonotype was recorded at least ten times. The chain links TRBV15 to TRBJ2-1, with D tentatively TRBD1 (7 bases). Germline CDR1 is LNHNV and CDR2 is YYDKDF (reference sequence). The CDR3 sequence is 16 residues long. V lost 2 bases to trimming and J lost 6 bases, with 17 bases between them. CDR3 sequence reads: CATSRTGVGGVNEQFF. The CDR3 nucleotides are TGTGCCACCAGCAGAACAGGGGTGGGGGGAGTCAATGAGCAGTTCTTC.

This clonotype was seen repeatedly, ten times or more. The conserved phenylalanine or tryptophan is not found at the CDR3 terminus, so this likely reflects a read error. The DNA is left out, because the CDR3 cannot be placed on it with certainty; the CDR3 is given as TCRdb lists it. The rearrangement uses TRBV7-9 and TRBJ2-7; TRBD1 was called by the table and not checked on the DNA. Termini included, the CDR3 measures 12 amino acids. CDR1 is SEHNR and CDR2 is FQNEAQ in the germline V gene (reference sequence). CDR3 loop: CASSLAGDGPFL.

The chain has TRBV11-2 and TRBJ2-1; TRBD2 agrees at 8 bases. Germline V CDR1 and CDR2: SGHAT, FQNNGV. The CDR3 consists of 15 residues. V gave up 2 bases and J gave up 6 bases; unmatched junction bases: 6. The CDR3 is CASSLYGGEFNEQFF. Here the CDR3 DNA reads TGTGCCAGCAGCTTATACGGGGGGGAGTTCAATGAGCAGTTCTTC. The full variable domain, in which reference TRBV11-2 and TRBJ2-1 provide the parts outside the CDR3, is EAGVAQSPRYKIIEKRQSVAFWCNPISGHATLYWYQQILGQGPKLLIQFQNNGVVDDSQLPKDRFSAERLKGVDSTLKIQPAKLEDSAVYLCASSLYGGEFNEQFFGPGTRLTVL.

CDR3 residues: CASLAGGPYEQYF. CDR3 nucleotides: TGTGCCAGCTTGGCGGGAGGGCCCTACGAGCAGTACTTC. The J gene is TRBJ2-7, the V gene TRBV6-2 or TRBV6-3; TRBD2 agrees at 9 bases. Germline CDR1 reads MNHEY; CDR2 reads SVGEGT. The CDR3 consists of 13 residues. Germline trimming cut 8 bases from V and 2 bases from J; bases unmatched to any gene: 4.

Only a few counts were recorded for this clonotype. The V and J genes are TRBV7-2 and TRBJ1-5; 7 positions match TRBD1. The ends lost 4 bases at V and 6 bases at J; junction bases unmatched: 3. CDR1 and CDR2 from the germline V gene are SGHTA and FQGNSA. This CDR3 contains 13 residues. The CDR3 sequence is CASSSHRGQPQHF. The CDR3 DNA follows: TGTGCCAGCAGCTCACACAGGGGTCAGCCCCAGCATTTT. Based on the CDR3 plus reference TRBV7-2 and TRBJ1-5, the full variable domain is GAGVSQSPSNKVTEKGKDVELRCDPISGHTALYWYRQSLGQGLEFLIYFQGNSAPDKSGLPSDRFSAERTGGSVSTLTIQRTQQEDSAVYLCASSSHRGQPQHFGDGTRLSIL.

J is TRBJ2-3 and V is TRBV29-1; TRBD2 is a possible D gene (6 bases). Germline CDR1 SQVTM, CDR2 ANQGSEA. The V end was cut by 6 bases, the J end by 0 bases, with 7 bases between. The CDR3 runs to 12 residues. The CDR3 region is CSVGGSTDTQYF. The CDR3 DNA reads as TGCAGCGTCGGGGGAAGCACAGATACGCAGTATTTT.

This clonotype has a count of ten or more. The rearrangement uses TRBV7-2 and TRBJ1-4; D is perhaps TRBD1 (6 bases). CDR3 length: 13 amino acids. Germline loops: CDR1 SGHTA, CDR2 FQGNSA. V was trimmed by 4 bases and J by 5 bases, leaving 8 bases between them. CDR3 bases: TGTGCCAGCAGCTACGGACAGAATGAAAAACTGTTTTTT. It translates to CASSYGQNEKLFF.

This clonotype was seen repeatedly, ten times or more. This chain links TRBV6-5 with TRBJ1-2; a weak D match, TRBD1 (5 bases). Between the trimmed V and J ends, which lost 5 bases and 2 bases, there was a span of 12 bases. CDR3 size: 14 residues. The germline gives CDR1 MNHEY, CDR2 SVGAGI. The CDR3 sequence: CASSRGALNYGYTF. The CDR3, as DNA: TGTGCCAGCAGTCGAGGGGCCCTGAACTATGGCTACACCTTC.

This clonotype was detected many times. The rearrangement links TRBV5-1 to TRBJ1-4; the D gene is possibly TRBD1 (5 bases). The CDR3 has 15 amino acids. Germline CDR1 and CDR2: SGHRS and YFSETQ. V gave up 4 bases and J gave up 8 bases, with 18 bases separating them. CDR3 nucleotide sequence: TGCGCCAGCAGCCCGGGACTGTCGTCAGAAGAAAAACTGTTTTTT. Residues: CASSPGLSSEEKLFF.

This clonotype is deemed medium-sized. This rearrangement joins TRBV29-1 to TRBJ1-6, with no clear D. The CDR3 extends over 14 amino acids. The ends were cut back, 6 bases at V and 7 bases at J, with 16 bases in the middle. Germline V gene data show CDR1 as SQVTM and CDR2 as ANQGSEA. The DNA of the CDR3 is TGCAGCGTCCAAATTCCGGGATACAATTCACCCCTCCACTTT. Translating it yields CSVQIPGYNSPLHF.

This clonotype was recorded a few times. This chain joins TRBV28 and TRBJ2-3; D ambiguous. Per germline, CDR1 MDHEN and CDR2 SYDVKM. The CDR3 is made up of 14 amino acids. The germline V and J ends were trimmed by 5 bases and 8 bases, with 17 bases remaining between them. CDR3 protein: CASSPLPLRGTQYF. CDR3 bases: TGTGCCAGCAGTCCCCTCCCGCTCCGTGGTACGCAGTATTTT.

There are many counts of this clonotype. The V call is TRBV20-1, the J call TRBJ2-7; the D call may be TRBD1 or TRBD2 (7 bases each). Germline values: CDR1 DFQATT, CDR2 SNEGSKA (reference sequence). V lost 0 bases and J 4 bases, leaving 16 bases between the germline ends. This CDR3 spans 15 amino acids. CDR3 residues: CSARDQGGGLYEQYF. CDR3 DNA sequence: TGCAGTGCTAGAGATCAGGGGGGGGGCTTGTACGAGCAGTACTTC.

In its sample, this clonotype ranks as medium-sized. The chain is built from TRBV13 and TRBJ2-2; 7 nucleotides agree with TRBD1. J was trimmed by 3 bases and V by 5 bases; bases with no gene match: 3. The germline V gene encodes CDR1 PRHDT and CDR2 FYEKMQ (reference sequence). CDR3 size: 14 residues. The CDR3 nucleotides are TGTGCCAGCAGCCCCGGACAGGACACCGGGGAGCTGTTTTTT. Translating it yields CASSPGQDTGELFF.

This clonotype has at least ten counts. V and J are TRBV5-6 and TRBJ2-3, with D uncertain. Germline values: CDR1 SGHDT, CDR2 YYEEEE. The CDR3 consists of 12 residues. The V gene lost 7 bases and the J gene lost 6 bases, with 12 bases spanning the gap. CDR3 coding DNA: TGTGCCAGCGGGCCCCAGGCGGATACGCAGTATTTT. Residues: CASGPQADTQYF.

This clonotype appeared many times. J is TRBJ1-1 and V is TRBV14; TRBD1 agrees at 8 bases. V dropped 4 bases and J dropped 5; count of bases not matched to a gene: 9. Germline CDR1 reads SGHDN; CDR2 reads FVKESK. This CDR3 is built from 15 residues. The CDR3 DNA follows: TGTGCCAGCAGCCGTCGGACAGGGAGGTTGACTGAAGCTTTCTTT. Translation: CASSRRTGRLTEAFF.

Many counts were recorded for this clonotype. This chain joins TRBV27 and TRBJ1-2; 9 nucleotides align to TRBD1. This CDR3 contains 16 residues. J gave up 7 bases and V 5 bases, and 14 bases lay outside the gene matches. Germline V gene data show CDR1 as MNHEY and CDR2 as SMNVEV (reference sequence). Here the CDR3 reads CASSPGQGFKRGGYTF. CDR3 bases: TGTGCCAGCAGTCCGGGACAGGGCTTTAAAAGAGGTGGCTACACCTTC.

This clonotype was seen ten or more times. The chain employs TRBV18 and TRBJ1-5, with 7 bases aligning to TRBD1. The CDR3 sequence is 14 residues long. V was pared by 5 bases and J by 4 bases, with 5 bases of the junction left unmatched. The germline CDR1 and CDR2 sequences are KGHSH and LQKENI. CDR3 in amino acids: CASSYTGQNQPQHF. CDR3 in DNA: TGTGCCAGCTCATACACGGGACAGAATCAGCCCCAGCATTTT.

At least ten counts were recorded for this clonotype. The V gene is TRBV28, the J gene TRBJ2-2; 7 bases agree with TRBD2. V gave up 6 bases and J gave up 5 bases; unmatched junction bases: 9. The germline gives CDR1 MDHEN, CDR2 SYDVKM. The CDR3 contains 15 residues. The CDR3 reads CASSAPGLRTGELFF. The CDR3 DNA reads TGTGCCAGCAGCGCGCCGGGACTAAGGACCGGGGAGCTGTTTTTT.

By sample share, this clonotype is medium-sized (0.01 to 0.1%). The chain's CDR3 is CASSEGLNTEAFF. DNA for the CDR3: TGCGCCAGCAGTGAAGGGTTGAACACTGAAGCTTTCTTT. The V call is TRBV10-1, the J call TRBJ1-1; D is unclear. CDR1 is WNHNN and CDR2 is SYGVQD in the germline V gene (reference sequence). The CDR3 has 13 residues. V lost 3 bases to trimming and J lost 0 bases, with 5 bases between them.

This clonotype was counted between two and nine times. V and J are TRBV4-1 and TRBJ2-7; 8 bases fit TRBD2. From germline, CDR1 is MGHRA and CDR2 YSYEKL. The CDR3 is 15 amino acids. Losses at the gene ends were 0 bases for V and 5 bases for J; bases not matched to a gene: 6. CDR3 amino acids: CASSQDRLAGNEQYF. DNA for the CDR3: TGCGCCAGCAGCCAAGATCGGCTAGCGGGTAACGAGCAGTACTTC.

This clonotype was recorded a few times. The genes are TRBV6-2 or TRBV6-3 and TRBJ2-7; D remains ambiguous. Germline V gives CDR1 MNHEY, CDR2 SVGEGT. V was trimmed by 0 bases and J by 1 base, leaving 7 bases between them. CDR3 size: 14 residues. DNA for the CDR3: TGTGCCAGCAGTTACTCAGGTCTTTCCTACGAGCAGTACTTC. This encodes CASSYSGLSYEQYF.

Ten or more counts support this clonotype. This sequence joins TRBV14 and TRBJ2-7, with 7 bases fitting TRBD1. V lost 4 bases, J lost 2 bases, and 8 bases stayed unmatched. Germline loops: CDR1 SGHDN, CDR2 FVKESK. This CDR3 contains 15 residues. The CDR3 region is CASSLPGTAPYEQYF. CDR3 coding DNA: TGTGCCAGCAGCCTACCCGGGACAGCTCCCTACGAGCAGTACTTC.

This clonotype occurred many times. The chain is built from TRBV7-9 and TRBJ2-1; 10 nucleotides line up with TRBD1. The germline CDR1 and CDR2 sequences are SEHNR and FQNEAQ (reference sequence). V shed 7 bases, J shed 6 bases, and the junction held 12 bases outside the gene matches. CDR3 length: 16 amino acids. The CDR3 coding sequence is TGTGCCAGCACTCTAAGAGACTGGGACAGGGGCAATGAGCAGTTCTTC. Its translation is CASTLRDWDRGNEQFF.

For the CDR3, the DNA is TGCGCCAGCAGCTTGGGGGGGCTACGCTCTGGAAACACCATATATTTT. Its protein product is CASSLGGLRSGNTIYF. V usage is TRBV5-1 and J usage is TRBJ1-3; D is perhaps TRBD1 (6 bases). Trimming stripped 0 bases from V and 0 bases from J, with 10 bases between. Germline values: CDR1 SGHRS, CDR2 YFSETQ. The CDR3 runs to 16 residues.